The 4 T cell receptor beta chains reported below all come from one sample, sequenced in a study of identical twins. TCRdb reanalysed the 5' RACE reads using MiXCR and keeps one entry per CDR3 protein. The sample has under 900,000 distinct CDR3 sequences, around an eighth seen once. This sample was shared with a second study, whose subject was yellow fever vaccine responses in identical twins.

Sequences were obtained from PBMCs. The receptors were gathered from a woman between 18 and 29 years old in good health.

V is TRBV9 and J is TRBJ2-1; D remains unclear. The CDR3 runs 15 residues. Trimming shortened V by 4 bases and J by 3 bases, and 14 bases separated the two germline ends. Looked up from germline, CDR1 is SGDLS and CDR2 is YYNGEE. CDR3 coding DNA: TGTGCCAGCAGCCCCCCGGTGAGCCACTACAATGAGCAGTTCTTC. Protein: CASSPPVSHYNEQFF. Drawing the rest from reference TRBV9 and TRBJ2-1, the complete variable domain is DSGVTQTPKHLITATGQRVTLRCSPRSGDLSVYWYQQSLDQGLQFLIQYYNGEERAKGNILERFSAQQFPDLHSELNLSSLELGDSALYFCASSPPVSHYNEQFFGPGTRLTVL.

The chain couples TRBV2 to TRBJ2-2, with D maybe TRBD1 (6 bases). Germline CDR1 is SNHLY and CDR2 is FYNNEI. V lost 3 bases, J lost 6 bases, and 11 bases lay in between. The CDR3 is 14 amino acids. CDR3 nucleotides: TGTGCCAGCAGTGATTCAAACAGGGCCGGGGAGCTGTTTTTT. Its translation is CASSDSNRAGELFF. The whole variable domain, filled in from reference TRBV2 and TRBJ2-2, reads EPEVTQTPSHQVTQMGQEVILRCVPISNHLYFYWYRQILGQKVEFLVSFYNNEISEKSEIFDDQFSVERPDGSNFTLKIRSTKLEDSAMYFCASSDSNRAGELFFGEGSRLTVL.

This clonotype occurred a few times. The CDR3 here is CASSLGPPVEETQYF. In DNA form, the CDR3 reads TGTGCCAGCAGCTTAGGACCCCCCGTCGAAGAGACCCAGTACTTC. The chain combines TRBV7-3 with TRBJ2-5; D gene unclear. This CDR3 has 15 amino acids. The V end lost 2 bases, the J end lost 3 bases, and 13 bases lay between the germline ends. CDR1 is SGHTA, CDR2 FQGTGA, per germline.

There are a few counts of this clonotype. V is TRBV5-4 and J is TRBJ2-5, with 11 bases matching TRBD2. J gave up 4 bases and V 5 bases, and 4 bases lay outside the gene matches. Germline V gene data show CDR1 as SGHNT and CDR2 as YYREEE (reference sequence). CDR3 size: 14 residues. CDR3 residues: CASRTSGGRETQYF. Written as DNA, the CDR3 is TGTGCCAGCAGAACTAGCGGGGGTCGAGAGACCCAGTACTTC.